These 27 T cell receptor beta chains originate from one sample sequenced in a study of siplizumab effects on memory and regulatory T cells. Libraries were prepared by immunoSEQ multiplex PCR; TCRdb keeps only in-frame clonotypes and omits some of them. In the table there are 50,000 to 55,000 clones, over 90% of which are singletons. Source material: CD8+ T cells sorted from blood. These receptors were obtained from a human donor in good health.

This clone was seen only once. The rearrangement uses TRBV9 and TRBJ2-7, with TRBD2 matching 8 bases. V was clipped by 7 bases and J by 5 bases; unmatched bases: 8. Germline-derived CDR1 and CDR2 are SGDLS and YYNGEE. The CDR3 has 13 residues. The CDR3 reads CASGREGRDEQYF. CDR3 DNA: TGTGCCAGCGGACGGGAGGGCCGGGACGAGCAGTACTTC. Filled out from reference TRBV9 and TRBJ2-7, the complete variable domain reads DSGVTQTPKHLITATGQRVTLRCSPRSGDLSVYWYQQSLDQGLQFLIQYYNGEERAKGNILERFSAQQFPDLHSELNLSSLELGDSALYFCASGREGRDEQYFGPGTRLTVT.

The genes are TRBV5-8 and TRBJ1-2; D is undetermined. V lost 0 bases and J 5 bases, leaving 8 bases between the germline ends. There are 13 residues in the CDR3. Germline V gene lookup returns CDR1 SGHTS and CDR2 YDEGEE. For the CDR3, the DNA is TGTGCCAGCAGCTTGGGGCCGTTGTATGGCTACACCTTC. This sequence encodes CASSLGPLYGYTF.

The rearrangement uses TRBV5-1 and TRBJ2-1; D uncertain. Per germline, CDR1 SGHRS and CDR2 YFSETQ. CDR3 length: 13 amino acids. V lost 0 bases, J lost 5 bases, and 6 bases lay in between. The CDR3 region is CASSLGRDNEQFF. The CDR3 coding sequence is TGCGCCAGCAGCTTGGGGCGAGACAATGAGCAGTTCTTC.

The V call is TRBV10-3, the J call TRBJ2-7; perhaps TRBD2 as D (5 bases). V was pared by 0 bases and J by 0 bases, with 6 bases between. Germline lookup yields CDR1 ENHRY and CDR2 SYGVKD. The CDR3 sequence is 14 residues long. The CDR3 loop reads CAISESGSSYEQYF. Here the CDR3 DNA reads TGTGCCATCAGTGAGTCGGGGAGCTCCTACGAGCAGTACTTC.

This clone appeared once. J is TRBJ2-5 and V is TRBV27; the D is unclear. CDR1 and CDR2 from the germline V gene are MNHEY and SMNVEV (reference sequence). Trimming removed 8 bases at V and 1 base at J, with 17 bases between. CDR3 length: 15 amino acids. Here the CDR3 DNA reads TGTGCCAGCCGGAGCATGTGGTACCTCCAAGAGACCCAGTACTTC. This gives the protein CASRSMWYLQETQYF.

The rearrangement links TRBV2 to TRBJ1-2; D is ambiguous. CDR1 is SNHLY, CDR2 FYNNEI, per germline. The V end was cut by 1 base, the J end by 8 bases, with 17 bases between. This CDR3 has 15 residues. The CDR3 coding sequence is TGTGCCAGCAGTGAAGATCGGACGGCGATTGAAGGCTACACCTTC. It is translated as CASSEDRTAIEGYTF.

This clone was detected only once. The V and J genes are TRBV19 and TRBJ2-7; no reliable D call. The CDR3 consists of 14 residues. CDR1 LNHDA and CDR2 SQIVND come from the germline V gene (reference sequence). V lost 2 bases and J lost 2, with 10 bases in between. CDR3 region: CASSISAEPYEQYF. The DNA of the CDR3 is TGTGCCAGTAGTATATCGGCAGAGCCCTACGAGCAGTACTTC.

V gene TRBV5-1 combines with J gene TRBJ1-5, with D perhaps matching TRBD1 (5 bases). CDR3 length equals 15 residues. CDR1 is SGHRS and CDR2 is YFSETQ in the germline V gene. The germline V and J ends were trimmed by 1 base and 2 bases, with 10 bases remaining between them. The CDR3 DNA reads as TGCGCCAGCAGCTTGCTGGGGGTTGGCAATCAGCCCCAGCATTTT. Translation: CASSLLGVGNQPQHF.

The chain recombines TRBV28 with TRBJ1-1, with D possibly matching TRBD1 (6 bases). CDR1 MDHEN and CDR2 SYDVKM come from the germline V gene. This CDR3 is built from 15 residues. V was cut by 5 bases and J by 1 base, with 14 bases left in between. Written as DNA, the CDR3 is TGTGCCAGCAGTCTTTGGGACACAGCGAACACTGAAGCTTTCTTT. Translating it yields CASSLWDTANTEAFF.

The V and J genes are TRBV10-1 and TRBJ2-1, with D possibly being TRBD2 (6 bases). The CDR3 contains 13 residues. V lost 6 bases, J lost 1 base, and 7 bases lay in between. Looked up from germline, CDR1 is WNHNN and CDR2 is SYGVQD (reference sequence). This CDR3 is CASSLASYNEQFF. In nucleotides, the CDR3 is TGCGCCAGCAGCCTAGCGTCCTACAATGAGCAGTTCTTC.

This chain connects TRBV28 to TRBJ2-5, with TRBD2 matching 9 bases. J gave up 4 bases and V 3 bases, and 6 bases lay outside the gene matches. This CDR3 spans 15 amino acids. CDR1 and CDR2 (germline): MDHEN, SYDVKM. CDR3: CASSLIAGVGETQYF. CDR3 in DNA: TGTGCCAGCAGTTTGATAGCGGGGGTGGGAGAGACCCAGTACTTC.

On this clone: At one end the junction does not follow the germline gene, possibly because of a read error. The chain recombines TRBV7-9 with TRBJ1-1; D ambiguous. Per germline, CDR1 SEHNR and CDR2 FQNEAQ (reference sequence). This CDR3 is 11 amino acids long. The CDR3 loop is CASRLGTEAFF. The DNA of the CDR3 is TGTGCCAGCAGGTTAGGTACTGAAGCTTTCTTT.

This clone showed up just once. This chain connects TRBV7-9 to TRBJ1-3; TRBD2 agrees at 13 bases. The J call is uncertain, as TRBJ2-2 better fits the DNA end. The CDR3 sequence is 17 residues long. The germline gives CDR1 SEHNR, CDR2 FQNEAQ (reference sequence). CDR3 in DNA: TGTGCCAGCAGCGATACTAGCGGGAGGGCCATAGCCGGGGAGCTGTTTTTT. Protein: CASSDTSGRAIAGELFF.

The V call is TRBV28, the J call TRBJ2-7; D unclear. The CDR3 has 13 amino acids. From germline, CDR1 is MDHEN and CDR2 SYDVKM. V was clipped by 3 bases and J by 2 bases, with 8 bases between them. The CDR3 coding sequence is TGTGCCAGCAGTTTGGCGGTTACCTACGAGCAGTACTTC. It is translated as CASSLAVTYEQYF.

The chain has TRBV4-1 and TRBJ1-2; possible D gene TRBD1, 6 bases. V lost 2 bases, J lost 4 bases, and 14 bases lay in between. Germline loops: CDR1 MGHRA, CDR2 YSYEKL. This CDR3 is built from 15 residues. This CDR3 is CASSQTSQGAYGYTF. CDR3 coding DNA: TGCGCCAGCAGCCAAACGTCACAGGGTGCCTATGGCTACACCTTC.

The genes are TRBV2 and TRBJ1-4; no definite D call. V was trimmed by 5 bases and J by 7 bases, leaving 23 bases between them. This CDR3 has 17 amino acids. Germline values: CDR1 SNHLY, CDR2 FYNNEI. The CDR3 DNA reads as TGTGCCAGCAGTCCCCGCGTGCTGGAGGGTTCGGGTGAAAAACTGTTTTTT. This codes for CASSPRVLEGSGEKLFF.

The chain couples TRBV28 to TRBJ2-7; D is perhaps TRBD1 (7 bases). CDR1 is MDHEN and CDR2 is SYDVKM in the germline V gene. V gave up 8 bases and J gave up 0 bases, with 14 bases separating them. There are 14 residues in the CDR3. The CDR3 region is CASSWGDSSYEQYF. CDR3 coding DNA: TGTGCCAGCTCCTGGGGGGACAGCTCCTACGAGCAGTACTTC.

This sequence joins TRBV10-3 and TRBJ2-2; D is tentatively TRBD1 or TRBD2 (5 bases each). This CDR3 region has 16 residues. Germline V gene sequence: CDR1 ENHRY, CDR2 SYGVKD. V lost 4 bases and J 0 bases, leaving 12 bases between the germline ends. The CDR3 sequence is CAISVSRDANTGELFF. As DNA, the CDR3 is TGTGCCATCAGTGTCTCTCGGGACGCGAACACCGGGGAGCTGTTTTTT.

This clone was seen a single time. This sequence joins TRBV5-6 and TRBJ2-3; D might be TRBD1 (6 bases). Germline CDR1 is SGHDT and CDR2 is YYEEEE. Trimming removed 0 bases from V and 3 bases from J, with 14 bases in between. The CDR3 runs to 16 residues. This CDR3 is CASSLDRDRLTDTQYF. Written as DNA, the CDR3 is TGTGCCAGCAGCTTGGACAGGGATCGTTTAACAGATACGCAGTATTTT.

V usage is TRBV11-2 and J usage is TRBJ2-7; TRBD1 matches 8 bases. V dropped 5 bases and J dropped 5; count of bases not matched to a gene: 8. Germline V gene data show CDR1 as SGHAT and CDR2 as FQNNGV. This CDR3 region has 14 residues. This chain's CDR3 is CASSRPAGGNEQYF. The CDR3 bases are TGTGCCAGCAGCCGCCCGGCAGGGGGCAACGAGCAGTACTTC.

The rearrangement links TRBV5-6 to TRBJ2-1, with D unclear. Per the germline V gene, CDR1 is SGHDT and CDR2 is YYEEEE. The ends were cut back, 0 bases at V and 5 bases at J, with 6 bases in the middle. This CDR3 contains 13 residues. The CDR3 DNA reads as TGTGCCAGCAGCTTGGAATCGAACAATGAGCAGTTCTTC. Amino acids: CASSLESNNEQFF.

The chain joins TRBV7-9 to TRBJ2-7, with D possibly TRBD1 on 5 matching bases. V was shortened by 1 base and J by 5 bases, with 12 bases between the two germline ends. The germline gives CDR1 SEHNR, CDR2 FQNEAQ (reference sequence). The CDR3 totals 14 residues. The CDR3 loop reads CASSLGWAGNEQYF. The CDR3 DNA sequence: TGTGCCAGCAGCTTAGGTTGGGCAGGGAACGAGCAGTACTTC.

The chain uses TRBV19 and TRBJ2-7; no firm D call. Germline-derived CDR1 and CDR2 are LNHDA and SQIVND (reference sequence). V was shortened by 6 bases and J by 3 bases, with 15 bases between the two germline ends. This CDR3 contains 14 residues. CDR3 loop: CASSNGGRYYEQYF. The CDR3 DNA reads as TGTGCCAGTAGCAACGGTGGCCGCTACTACGAGCAGTACTTC.

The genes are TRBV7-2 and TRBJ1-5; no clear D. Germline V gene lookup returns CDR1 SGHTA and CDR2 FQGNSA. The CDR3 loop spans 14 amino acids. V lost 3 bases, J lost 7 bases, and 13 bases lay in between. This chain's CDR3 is CASSFKGSGQPQHF. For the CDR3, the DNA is TGTGCCAGCAGCTTTAAAGGGTCCGGACAGCCCCAGCATTTT.

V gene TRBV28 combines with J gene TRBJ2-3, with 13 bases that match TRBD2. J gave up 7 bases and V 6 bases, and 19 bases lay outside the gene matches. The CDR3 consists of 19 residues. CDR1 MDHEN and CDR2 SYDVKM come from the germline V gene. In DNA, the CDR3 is TGTGCCAGCAGCCCATCCGGGACTAGCGGGACCGAAACCATTTATACGCAGTATTTT. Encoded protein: CASSPSGTSGTETIYTQYF.

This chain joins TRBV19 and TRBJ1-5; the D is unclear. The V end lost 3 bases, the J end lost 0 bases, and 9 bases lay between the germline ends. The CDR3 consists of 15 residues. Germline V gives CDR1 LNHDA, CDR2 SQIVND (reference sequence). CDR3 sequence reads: CASSIWGNSNQPQHF. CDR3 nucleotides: TGTGCCAGTAGTATCTGGGGTAATAGCAATCAGCCCCAGCATTTT.

This CDR3 is CASSSHFSGVAYNEQFF. In DNA, the CDR3 is TGTGCCAGCAGCTCCCATTTCTCCGGGGTAGCCTACAATGAGCAGTTCTTC. The chain is built from TRBV7-8 and TRBJ2-1; TRBD2 is a possible D gene (5 bases). The V gene lost 4 bases and the J gene lost 2 bases, with 18 bases spanning the gap. From germline, CDR1 is SGHVS and CDR2 FQNEAQ. This CDR3 contains 17 residues.